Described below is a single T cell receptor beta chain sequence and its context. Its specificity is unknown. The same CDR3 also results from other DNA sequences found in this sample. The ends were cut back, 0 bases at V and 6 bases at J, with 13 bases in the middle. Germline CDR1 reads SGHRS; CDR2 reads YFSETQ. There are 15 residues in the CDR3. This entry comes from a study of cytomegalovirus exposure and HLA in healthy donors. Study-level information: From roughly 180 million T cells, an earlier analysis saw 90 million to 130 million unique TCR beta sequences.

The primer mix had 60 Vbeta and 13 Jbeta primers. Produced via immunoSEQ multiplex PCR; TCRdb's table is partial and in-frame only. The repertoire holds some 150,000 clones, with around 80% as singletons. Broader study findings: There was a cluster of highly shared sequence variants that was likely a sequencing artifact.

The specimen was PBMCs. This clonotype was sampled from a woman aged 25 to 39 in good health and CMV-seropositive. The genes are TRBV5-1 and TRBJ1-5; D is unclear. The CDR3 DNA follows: TGCGCCAGCAGCTTGGGGTCGGGTGATGGTCAGCCCCAGCATTTT. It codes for CASSLGSGDGQPQHF.